This entry is about one T cell receptor beta chain. At one of its ends the junction is not consistent with the germline gene, which may arise from a read error. The sample belongs to a study of blood T cell repertoires in COVID-19. Overall study: Spain, Italy and the United States supplied samples that represented acute and convalescent COVID-19. In each case, the material was cDNA or gDNA derived from T cells, B-cell-depleted T cells, or PBMCs.

The V gene's germline CDR1 is MNHNS and CDR2 SASEGT. The CDR3 covers 16 residues. Original analysis: Reference gene primer amplification yielded estimated nucleated cell counts. Method: immunoSEQ multiplex PCR; TCRdb's copy keeps in-frame clones and lacks some. D and trimming come from the DNA, and the V and J calls and clone size come from that table. Among roughly 120,000 clones listed, about three quarters were seen once. The receptor was isolated from a human donor with acute or convalescent COVID-19. The donor label of this sample is uncertain. The chain combines TRBV6-1 with TRBJ1-5; D is possibly TRBD1 (6 bases). The specimen was peripheral blood. CDR3: CASSQAGHNSNQPQHF. The CDR3 bases are TGTGCCAGCAGTCAAGCGGGACACAATAGCAATCAGCCCCAGCATTTT.